This TCR beta chain derives from a study of OX40 agonist ivuxolimab in advanced cancers. After removal of 10 bases from V and 3 bases from J, the junction contained 3 bases not matched to a gene. This CDR3 contains 12 residues. Germline loops: CDR1 MNHNS, CDR2 SASEGT. TCRdb keeps only in-frame clones here, not all; method: immunoSEQ multiplex PCR. The sample contains 50,000 to 60,000 clones, 82% of which appear only once. This clone is judged medium-sized. The genes are TRBV6-1 and TRBJ1-3, with 7 nucleotides matching TRBD1. The receptor's source is an adult with an advanced solid tumor such as melanoma, head and neck, liver or kidney cancer. This specimen consisted of CD4+ or CD8+ T cells sorted from blood, obtained in a trial of the OX40 agonist ivuxolimab. CDR3 DNA: TGTGCCAACAGGGGTGGTGGAAACACCATATATTTT. It is translated as CANRGGGNTIYF.